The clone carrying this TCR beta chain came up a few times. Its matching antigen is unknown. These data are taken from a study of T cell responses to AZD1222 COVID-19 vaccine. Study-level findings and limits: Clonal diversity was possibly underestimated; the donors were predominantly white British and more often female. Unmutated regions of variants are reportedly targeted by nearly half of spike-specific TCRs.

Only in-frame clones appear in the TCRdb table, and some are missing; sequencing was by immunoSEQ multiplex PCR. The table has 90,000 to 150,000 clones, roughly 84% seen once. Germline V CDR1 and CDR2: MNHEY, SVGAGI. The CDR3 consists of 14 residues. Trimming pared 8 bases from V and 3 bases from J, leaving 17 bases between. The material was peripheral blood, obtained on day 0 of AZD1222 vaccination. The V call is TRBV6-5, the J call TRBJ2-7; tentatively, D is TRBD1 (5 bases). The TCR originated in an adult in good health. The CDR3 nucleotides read TGTGCCAGCTACGAAAGGGGAAAGGACTACGAGCAGTACTTC. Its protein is CASYERGKDYEQYF.